This TCR beta chain was captured in a study of T cells in Graves' hyperthyroidism and ophthalmopathy (dated by TCRdb to the late 2010s). With regard to the full study: Peripheral blood samples were taken at the time of initial diagnosis, prior to any treatment. To identify distinguishing TCR V-J signatures, a discovery cohort of about 95 patients was used, comprising some 45 with Graves' ophthalmopathy and 57 with stable Graves' hyperthyroidism. Whether ophthalmopathy could be predicted prospectively was tested in an independent validation cohort made up of roughly 19 hyperthyroidism patients plus 17 patients who later progressed to ophthalmopathy. For training and testing, the 95 to 100 patients in the discovery cohort were randomly divided in a 7:3 ratio. In about 6 Graves' hyperthyroidism patients, the study also compared T-cell repertoires from thyroid tissue with T-cell repertoires from blood. Following sampling, methimazole starting at 30 mg daily was given to hyperthyroidism patients, and high-dose intravenous methylprednisolone was given to ophthalmopathy patients. The paper reports TCR Vbeta CDR3 sequencing of approximately 130 peripheral blood samples: around 45 ophthalmopathy, roughly 80 hyperthyroidism and approximately 17 progressor patients.

At least ten counts were recorded for this clonotype. Its recognized antigen is unknown. Within one base of it there is no much larger clone, and no base qualities were kept. Ophthalmopathy patients had moderately to severely active disease, with a Clinical Activity Score of 3 or more, a NOSPECS grade of 4 or more, and a disease duration of less than 3 months. Any patient with an uncontrolled infection, another autoimmune disease, pregnancy or lactation was excluded. Diagnoses relied on clinical symptoms, serum thyroxine and TRAb, thyroid ultrasound and orbital computed tomography. Ficoll-Paque density gradient centrifugation was used to isolate PBMCs from around 10 ml of fresh peripheral blood. Total RNA was extracted using Trizol reagent, and RNA quality was assessed on an Agilent 2100 Bioanalyzer. Broader findings and caveats from the paper: No statistical method was used to set the sample size in advance, and investigators knew the group allocation. Ophthalmopathy was separated from stable hyperthyroidism by a 13 V-J signature model, with around 90% sensitivity and 81% to 82% specificity obtained in cross-validation and 80%/75% obtained in testing. Most expanded thyroid clonotypes (frequency above 0.001) were also detected in blood, a finding suggesting that blood repertoires may reflect thyroid immune responses. In validation, progression to ophthalmopathy was predicted by the model with nearly 71% sensitivity and 72.22% specificity, a median of roughly 6 months before onset.

The TCR beta CDR3 regions were amplified from the RNA transcripts. A first-round RT-PCR of the TCR CDR3 used the HTBI primer set with the Qiagen OneStep RT-PCR kit. The libraries were constructed in a second round of multiplex PCR and then size-selected and purified. Paired-end sequencing of the libraries was performed with 100 bp reads on an Illumina HiSeq2000. On the authors' methods: SOAPnuke was used to process the raw data, with reads discarded if the reads contained adapters or uncalled bases, had a mean Phred below 15, or lacked an exact constant-primer or identifier match. COPE v1.2.5 was used to merge the high-quality paired reads, and each unique nucleotide sequence was defined as a clonotype. MiTCR v1.1 was used to align the clonotypes against IMGT TRBV, TRBD and TRBJ reference segments. The analysis included only V-J combinations with a frequency above 0.0001, which together covered 99% to 99.2% of the repertoires. The TCS score was defined as the ratio of F50 (clonal expansion) to E x V (chaos), calculated using BLOSUM62-based TCRdist between CDR3 peptides within each V-J. Welch's t-statistics and random forest reduced some 510 V-J features to around 14, which were used in a naive Bayes classifier (R e1071). TCRdb applied fastp at Q25 and MiXCR to the public reads, then kept only in-frame beta chains. CDR3 protein duplicates are merged, each entry listing the most common genes and DNA. Clone size and V and J calls follow TCRdb, not the original study. Present in this sample are 350,000 or so distinct CDR3 sequences, around 18% of which were seen just once. The ten top clones hold around 15% of the sample.

From the germline V gene, CDR1 is MNHEY and CDR2 is SVGEGT. Measured from the cysteine to the phenylalanine, the CDR3 is 15 residues long. The only DNA kept is the CDR3, 45 bases in frame from the first base. The germline V and J ends show losses of 6 bases and 5 bases respectively, and no gene match explains 8 bases of the junction. Material for sequencing was blood. The rearrangement combines TRBV6-2 or TRBV6-3 with TRBJ2-7; a stretch of 12 junction bases matches TRBD2. This receptor was obtained from a woman aged 40 to 50 with Graves' ophthalmopathy. The DNA sequence reads TGTGCCAGCAGCCCCGGACTAGCGGGGAGACACGAGCAGTACTTC. Its translation reads: CASSPGLAGRHEQYF.